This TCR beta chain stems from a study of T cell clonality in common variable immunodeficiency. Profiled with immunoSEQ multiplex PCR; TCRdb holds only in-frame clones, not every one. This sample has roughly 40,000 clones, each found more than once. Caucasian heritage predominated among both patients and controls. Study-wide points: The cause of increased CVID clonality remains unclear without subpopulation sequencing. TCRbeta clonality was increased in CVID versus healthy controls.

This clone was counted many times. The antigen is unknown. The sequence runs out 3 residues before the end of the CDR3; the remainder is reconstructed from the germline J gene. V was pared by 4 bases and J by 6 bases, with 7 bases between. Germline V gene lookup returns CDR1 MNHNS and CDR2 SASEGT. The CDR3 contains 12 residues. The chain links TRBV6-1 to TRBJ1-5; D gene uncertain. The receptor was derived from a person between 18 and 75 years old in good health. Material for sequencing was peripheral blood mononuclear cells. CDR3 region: CASSGASQPQHF. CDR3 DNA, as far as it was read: TGTGCCAGCAGTGGGGCTTCTCAGCCC.